This TCR beta chain was identified during a study of blood T cells in healthy people across ages. Study findings and constraints: Unsorted PBMCs ruled out conclusive naive versus antigen-experienced comparison.

A J-beta primer mix and a sample-barcoded 5' primer were used in a second PCR of roughly 6 to 11 cycles. A single record per CDR3 protein comes from TCRdb applying MiXCR to the 5' RACE reads. The sample records hundreds of thousands of distinct CDR3 sequences, 40% to 50% being singletons. Trimming took 6 bases from V and 5 from J; bases not matched to a gene: 11. CDR1 and CDR2 from the germline V gene are MNHNY and SVGAGI (reference sequence). CDR3 length: 16 residues. With respect to this clonotype: Its specificity is not known.

What was sequenced was blood. The clonotype originates from a man between 60 and 75 years old in good health. The rearrangement joins TRBV6-6 to TRBJ2-1, with 9 bases aligning to TRBD2. For the CDR3, the DNA is TGTGCCAGCAGCCACCCAATAGCGGGGGCTAACAATGAGCAGTTCTTC. Protein sequence: CASSHPIAGANNEQFF.